The 18 T cell receptor beta chains reported below all come from one sample, sequenced in a study of blood T cell repertoires in COVID-19. The assay was immunoSEQ multiplex PCR, and TCRdb's table has in-frame clones only and misses some. The sample lists roughly 52,000 clones; around 88% were seen once. Sequencing was performed on peripheral blood. These receptor sequences come from a human donor in a cohort sampled during active COVID-19.

The CDR3 bases are TGTGCCAGCAGCCCTGATCCGGGGGTCTCCTACAATGAGCAGTTCTTC. It translates to CASSPDPGVSYNEQFF. The chain uses TRBV4-2 and TRBJ2-1; a weak D match, TRBD2 (6 bases). The germline V gene has CDR1 LGHNA and CDR2 YNFKEQ. This CDR3 has 16 residues. V was pared by 4 bases and J by 0 bases, with 13 bases between.

The V gene is TRBV5-6, the J gene TRBJ2-2, with D hard to call. The germline V gene has CDR1 SGHDT and CDR2 YYEEEE. This CDR3 has 16 residues. V lost 7 bases and J 0 bases, leaving 16 bases between the germline ends. In nucleotides, the CDR3 is TGTGCCAGCCGTCGTAGATTAACCTCGAACACCGGGGAGCTGTTTTTT. This encodes CASRRRLTSNTGELFF.

The chain carries TRBV11-1 and TRBJ2-2; tentative D call: TRBD1 (6 bases). The germline gives CDR1 SGHAT, CDR2 FQDESV (reference sequence). The CDR3 is 15 amino acids. V was shortened by 1 base and J by 3 bases, with 9 bases between the two germline ends. DNA for the CDR3: TGTGCCAGCAGCTTAGTGCCAGGGGACACCGGGGAGCTGTTTTTT. Residues: CASSLVPGDTGELFF. Supplemented by reference TRBV11-1 and TRBJ2-2, the full variable domain reads EAEVAQSPRYKITEKSQAVAFWCDPISGHATLYWYRQILGQGPELLVQFQDESVVDDSQLPKDRFSAERLKGVDSTLKIQPAELGDSAMYLCASSLVPGDTGELFFGEGSRLTVL.

CDR3 in DNA: TGTGCCATCAGTGAGCAGGTAACCAATTCACCCCTCCACTTT. Translation: CAISEQVTNSPLHF. The V gene is TRBV10-3, the J gene TRBJ1-6; D gene uncertain. This CDR3 has 14 amino acids. Trimming removed 2 bases from V and 7 bases from J, with 9 bases in between. The V gene's germline CDR1 is ENHRY and CDR2 SYGVKD.

The J gene is TRBJ2-3, the V gene TRBV6-5; TRBD2 might be the D (6 bases). This CDR3 spans 14 amino acids. Germline-derived CDR1 and CDR2 are MNHEY and SVGAGI. Deletions cut 6 bases from V and 6 bases from J, with 16 bases between. The CDR3 nucleotides are TGTGCCAGCAGACGGGGGAGACAAGCCGATACGCAGTATTTT. This sequence encodes CASRRGRQADTQYF.

The genes are TRBV9 and TRBJ2-7, with 15 bases that match TRBD2. Per the germline V gene, CDR1 is SGDLS and CDR2 is YYNGEE. Losses at the gene ends were 4 bases for V and 6 bases for J; bases not matched to a gene: 8. The CDR3 totals 16 residues. CDR3 nucleotide sequence: TGTGCCAGCAGCTACAACCCGGGACTAGCGGGGGGCGAGCAGTACTTC. This gives the protein CASSYNPGLAGGEQYF.

With regard to this clone: The sample holds other DNA sequences that translate to the same CDR3. The chain has TRBV10-3 and TRBJ2-5; 7 bases line up with TRBD2. The CDR3 length is 13 residues. Trimming removed 9 bases from V and 2 bases from J; junction bases left unmatched: 6. Germline V gene lookup returns CDR1 ENHRY and CDR2 SYGVKD. As DNA, the CDR3 is TGTGCCATGAAGGGGCGGGAGCAAGAGACCCAGTACTTC. Its translation is CAMKGREQETQYF.

The rearrangement joins TRBV7-9 to TRBJ2-7, with unresolved D. Per germline, CDR1 SEHNR and CDR2 FQNEAQ (reference sequence). The germline V and J ends were trimmed by 5 bases and 0 bases, with 14 bases remaining between them. This CDR3 comprises 15 residues. CDR3 protein: CASSAPLSSSYEQYF. In nucleotides, the CDR3 is TGTGCCAGCAGCGCCCCCTTATCGAGCTCCTACGAGCAGTACTTC.

The rearrangement links TRBV6-5 to TRBJ2-7, with D tentatively TRBD1 (6 bases). The CDR3 totals 13 residues. V lost 8 bases, J lost 4 bases, and 15 bases lay in between. Germline CDR1 and CDR2: MNHEY and SVGAGI. The CDR3 loop reads CASRTSGQYEQYF. CDR3 in DNA: TGTGCCAGCCGAACCTCAGGACAGTACGAGCAGTACTTC.

This clone was observed a handful of times. The rearrangement joins TRBV5-1 to TRBJ1-3; D uncertain. From germline, CDR1 is SGHRS and CDR2 YFSETQ. Trimming left V 6 bases short and J 2 bases short, with 9 bases between. The CDR3 is 13 residues long. This chain's CDR3 is CASTFGAGNTIYF. CDR3 in DNA: TGCGCCAGCACCTTCGGGGCTGGAAACACCATATATTTT.

The gene calls are TRBV10-2 and TRBJ2-7; 7 bases are a match to TRBD1. Germline CDR1 is WSHSY and CDR2 is SAAADI. V was pared by 10 bases and J by 4 bases, with 7 bases of the junction left unmatched. The CDR3 runs to 12 residues. Written as DNA, the CDR3 is TGCGCCACCAAGAGCAGGGGGTACGAGCAGTACTTC. Protein: CATKSRGYEQYF.

The V gene is TRBV30, the J gene TRBJ1-1, with a weak D call TRBD1 (5 bases). CDR3 length: 13 residues. The V end lost 7 bases, the J end lost 8 bases, and 20 bases lay between the germline ends. Germline CDR1 reads GTSNPN; CDR2 reads SVGIG (reference sequence). CDR3 DNA: TGTGCCTCCGAGCGGAGGGGCGCGGGGGAAGCTTTCTTT. This sequence encodes CASERRGAGEAFF.

This clone was picked up a small number of times. J is TRBJ2-3 and V is TRBV6-5; 12 nucleotides agree with TRBD2. This CDR3 has 13 amino acids. V was clipped by 8 bases and J by 5 bases; unmatched bases: 2. The germline CDR1 and CDR2 sequences are MNHEY and SVGAGI. The chain's CDR3 is CASRLAGVDTQYF. The CDR3 DNA sequence: TGTGCCAGCCGACTAGCGGGGGTAGATACGCAGTATTTT.

The chain couples TRBV27 to TRBJ2-1; the D gene is possibly TRBD2 (5 bases). Trimming removed 1 base from V and 4 bases from J, with 8 bases in between. The germline CDR1 and CDR2 sequences are MNHEY and SMNVEV (reference sequence). The CDR3 loop spans 14 amino acids. CDR3 DNA sequence: TGTGCCAGCAGTTTATTAGGACTTTACAATGAGCAGTTCTTC. It is translated as CASSLLGLYNEQFF.

This clone was recorded once. V and J are TRBV6-5 and TRBJ2-7; 10 bases align to TRBD1. The V gene end was trimmed by 10 bases and the J gene end by 4 bases; junction bases not matched to a gene: 13. Germline-derived CDR1 and CDR2 are MNHEY and SVGAGI. CDR3 length: 15 residues. The CDR3: CATRFPGQGSYEQYF. The DNA for the CDR3 is TGTGCCACCAGATTTCCGGGACAGGGGTCTTACGAGCAGTACTTC.

With regard to this clone: At one of its ends the junction is not consistent with the germline gene, which may arise from a read error. The V call is TRBV7-7, the J call TRBJ2-1, with TRBD1 matching 8 bases. Germline lookup yields CDR1 SSHAT and CDR2 FNYEAQ (reference sequence). This CDR3 spans 13 amino acids. CDR3 sequence reads: CASSLAGGDEQFF. The CDR3 region has the DNA TGTGCTAGCAGCTTAGCAGGGGGCGATGAGCAGTTCTTC.

The V and J genes are TRBV21-1 and TRBJ1-1. TRBV21-1 is a known pseudogene. The CDR3 covers 18 residues. DNA of the CDR3: TGTGCCAGCAGCTCCCGGGAGGAGTATTCCTTTAGGGACACTGAAGCTTTCTTT. It codes for CASSSREEYSFRDTEAFF.

This chain connects TRBV2 to TRBJ1-5; 9 nucleotides line up with TRBD1. The CDR3 spans 15 residues. CDR1 is SNHLY, CDR2 FYNNEI, per germline. Unmatched junction bases numbered 6, after V lost 4 bases and J lost 5 bases. The CDR3 here is CASSGDRAPYQPQHF. The CDR3 DNA reads TGTGCCAGCAGTGGGGACAGGGCCCCTTATCAGCCCCAGCATTTT.